These T cell receptor beta chains were read from a single sample in a study of cytomegalovirus exposure and HLA in healthy donors. Assay: immunoSEQ multiplex PCR; the TCRdb copy retains only in-frame clones and omits some. The sample records around 190,000 clones, 78% being singletons. What was sequenced was PBMCs. The receptor set was obtained from a female donor in good health and CMV-seronegative. The CDR3 runs from the conserved cysteine through the conserved F or W. Each record gives: clone size, D gene, V gene, J gene, CDR3 DNA, CDR3 protein. D genes are given only for firm matches. Some rows have no size entry. The others give once, few or many, or a class for an expanded clone.

size: .; D: TRBD2; V: TRBV7-6; J: TRBJ2-5; DNA: TGTGCCAGCAGCATGACTAGCGGGGGAGAGACCCAGTACTTC; CDR3: CASSMTSGGETQYF
size: .; D: TRBD2; V: TRBV7-3; J: TRBJ2-3; DNA: TGTGCCAGCAGCTTAAGGCCCCGGACTAGCGGGGGCACAGATACGCAGTATTTT; CDR3: CASSLRPRTSGGTDTQYF
size: few; D: TRBD1; V: TRBV30; J: TRBJ1-2; DNA: TGTGCCTGGAGCCGCCGGGACAGGGTCTATGGCTACACCTTC; CDR3: CAWSRRDRVYGYTF
size: once; D: .; V: TRBV6-5; J: TRBJ2-1; DNA: TGTGCCAGCAAGTACAGGGAGAACAATGAGCAGTTCTTC; CDR3: CASKYRENNEQFF
size: .; D: .; V: TRBV30; J: TRBJ2-3; DNA: TGTGCCTGGATGCAGGGGCTAGATACGCAGTATTTT; CDR3: CAWMQGLDTQYF
size: .; D: .; V: TRBV7-9; J: TRBJ1-1; DNA: TGTTCCAGCAGCTCGCAGGAGAACACTGAAGCTTTCTTT; CDR3: CSSSSQENTEAFF
size: .; D: .; V: TRBV27; J: TRBJ1-2; DNA: TGTGCCAGCAGGGCGGGCTATGGCTACACCTTC; CDR3: CASRAGYGYTF
size: once; D: TRBD1; V: TRBV10-2; J: TRBJ2-1; DNA: TGCGCCAGCAGCGGGGACAGGGGGCGATACAGACTGGACAATGAGCAGTTCTTC; CDR3: CASSGDRGRYRLDNEQFF
size: .; D: .; V: TRBV28; J: TRBJ2-7; DNA: TGTGCCAGCAGCCCGAGTACTAGCTACGAGCAGTACTTC; CDR3: CASSPSTSYEQYF
size: .; D: TRBD1; V: TRBV5-1; J: TRBJ1-2; DNA: TGCGCCAGCAGCTTGTTTGAGAGGGGGCACTATGGCTACACCTTC; CDR3: CASSLFERGHYGYTF
size: .; D: TRBD1; V: TRBV19; J: TRBJ1-2; DNA: TGTGCCAGCGCATTACAGGGGTTGCATGGCTACACCTTC; CDR3: CASALQGLHGYTF
size: .; D: TRBD2; V: TRBV2; J: TRBJ2-1; DNA: TGTGCCAGCAGTAGCGGGGGATTCAATGAGCAGTTCTTC; CDR3: CASSSGGFNEQFF
size: .; D: TRBD1; V: TRBV10-2; J: TRBJ2-1; DNA: TGCGCCAGCAGTGAGCCCCGACAGGGAAGAGTAATTGACAAAAGATACAATGAGCAGTTCTTC; CDR3: CASSEPRQGRVIDKRYNEQFF
size: .; D: .; V: TRBV18; J: TRBJ2-4; DNA: TGTGCCAGCTCACCACCGTTGGGGGCTGGCAAAAACATTCAGTACTTC; CDR3: CASSPPLGAGKNIQYF
size: .; D: .; V: TRBV19; J: TRBJ1-1; DNA: TGTGCCAGTAGTATAGTTTGGGCAGGGAACACTGAAGCTTTCTTT; CDR3: CASSIVWAGNTEAFF
size: .; D: TRBD1; V: TRBV19; J: TRBJ1-6; DNA: TGTGCCAGTAGTATATCGCGGCAGGGGGCCCGGTCACCCCTCCACTTT; CDR3: CASSISRQGARSPLHF
size: .; D: .; V: TRBV6-5; J: TRBJ2-1; DNA: TGTGCCAGCAGTGACGGACAGTACAATGAGCAGTTCTTC; CDR3: CASSDGQYNEQFF
size: few; D: .; V: TRBV7-9; J: TRBJ1-4; DNA: TGTGCCAGCGAAAACTTCCGCGGGGGTGAAAAACTGTTTTTT; CDR3: CASENFRGGEKLFF
size: once; D: TRBD2; V: TRBV7-6; J: TRBJ2-3; DNA: TGTGCCAGCAGCTTACTAGCGGGGGGCGCCGATACGCAGTATTTT; CDR3: CASSLLAGGADTQYF
size: .; D: .; V: TRBV5-4; J: TRBJ2-1; DNA: TGTGCCAGCAGCTTGGATGGAGGTATCGGTGAGCAGTTCTTC; CDR3: CASSLDGGIGEQFF
size: .; D: TRBD2; V: TRBV2; J: TRBJ2-7; DNA: TGTGCCAGCAGTCCCAAGCGGGAGGGCGTCTACGAGCAGTACTTC; CDR3: CASSPKREGVYEQYF
size: .; D: .; V: TRBV11-1; J: TRBJ1-1; DNA: TGTGCCAGCAGCTTAGCGCACGCAATCAAGACGGGAGCTTTCTTT; CDR3: CASSLAHAIKTGAFF
size: .; D: .; V: TRBV28; J: TRBJ2-7; DNA: TGTGCCAGCAGTTCTAACCCCCTGACATCTGGCTACGAGCAGTACTTC; CDR3: CASSSNPLTSGYEQYF
size: .; D: .; V: TRBV2; J: TRBJ1-5; DNA: TGTGCCAGCAACGTCAGGGAAAGGAATCAGCCCCAGCATTTT; CDR3: CASNVRERNQPQHF
size: once; D: .; V: TRBV27; J: TRBJ2-3; DNA: TGTGCCAGCAGTTTCCTTAGCACAGATACGCAGTATTTT; CDR3: CASSFLSTDTQYF
size: .; D: TRBD1; V: TRBV27; J: TRBJ2-7; DNA: TGTGCCAGCAGTTTCTTTTCAGGGGGCGCGTACGAGCAGTACTTC; CDR3: CASSFFSGGAYEQYF
size: .; D: TRBD2; V: TRBV28; J: TRBJ2-3; DNA: TGTGCCAGCACCGAGACTAGCGGCACAGATACGCAGTATTTT; CDR3: CASTETSGTDTQYF
size: .; D: .; V: TRBV27; J: TRBJ1-1; DNA: TGTGCCAGCAGTACAAGACAGAAATTCACTGAAGCTTTCTTT; CDR3: CASSTRQKFTEAFF
size: few; D: TRBD2; V: TRBV5-6; J: TRBJ2-1; DNA: TGTGCCAGCAGAGGAGCGGGAGGACCCTACAATGAGCAGTTCTTC; CDR3: CASRGAGGPYNEQFF
size: .; D: .; V: TRBV27; J: TRBJ2-7; DNA: TGTGCCAGCAGTTTACAGGGCAACTACGAGCAGTACTTC; CDR3: CASSLQGNYEQYF
size: .; D: .; V: TRBV9; J: TRBJ2-3; DNA: TGTGCCAGCAGCCCGCGGGGGCTTAGCACAGATACGCAGTATTTT; CDR3: CASSPRGLSTDTQYF
size: .; D: .; V: TRBV30; J: TRBJ1-6; DNA: TGTGCCTGGAGTTGGGAGGGAAGCTCCTATAATTCACCCCTCCACTTT; CDR3: CAWSWEGSSYNSPLHF
size: .; D: TRBD2; V: TRBV6-5; J: TRBJ2-1; DNA: TGTGCCAGCAGTCGCCTAGCGGCCAATGAGCAGTTCTTC; CDR3: CASSRLAANEQFF
size: .; D: TRBD1; V: TRBV6-5; J: TRBJ2-1; DNA: TGTGCCAGCAGTTACGCGGGACAGGGGTATGAGCAGTTCTTC; CDR3: CASSYAGQGYEQFF
size: .; D: TRBD1; V: TRBV7-8; J: TRBJ2-7; DNA: TGTGCCAGCAGCCAGAACAGGGGGGACTTCGAGCAGTACTTC; CDR3: CASSQNRGDFEQYF
size: .; D: TRBD1; V: TRBV6-5; J: TRBJ1-5; DNA: TGTGCCGCACACCCAGGGGGCTCTAGCAATCAGCCCCAGCATTTT; CDR3: CAAHPGGSSNQPQHF
size: .; D: TRBD1; V: TRBV6-6; J: TRBJ2-4; DNA: TGTGCCAGCAGCCGGGACAGCAACATTCAGTACTTC; CDR3: CASSRDSNIQYF
size: .; D: TRBD1; V: TRBV5-1; J: TRBJ1-1; DNA: TGCGCCAGCAGCTTGATGGGACAGGGACTGGAAGCTTTCTTT; CDR3: CASSLMGQGLEAFF
size: .; D: .; V: TRBV7-9; J: TRBJ2-7; DNA: TGTTCCAGCAGCTTTGTGACCGGGGAGCAGTACTTC; CDR3: CSSSFVTGEQYF
size: .; D: TRBD2; V: TRBV5-1; J: TRBJ2-7; DNA: TGCGCCAGCAGCTCGGTAGCGGGAGCCTACGAGCAGTACTTC; CDR3: CASSSVAGAYEQYF
size: .; D: TRBD2; V: TRBV7-6; J: TRBJ2-2; DNA: TGTGCCAGCAGCTTAAGCGTTCTAGCGGGATCCTCCGGGGAGCTGTTTTTT; CDR3: CASSLSVLAGSSGELFF
size: .; D: TRBD2; V: TRBV7-2; J: TRBJ2-3; DNA: TGTGCCAGCAGCTTAGCCGGGACTAGAACAGATACGCAGTATTTT; CDR3: CASSLAGTRTDTQYF
size: .; D: TRBD1; V: TRBV5-1; J: TRBJ2-5; DNA: TGCGCCAGCAGCTTGGGGGGGACAGGGGGCTCCTCTGACGAGACCCAGTACTTC; CDR3: CASSLGGTGGSSDETQYF
size: .; D: TRBD2; V: TRBV4-2; J: TRBJ2-5; DNA: TGTGCCAGCAGCCAAGCTCCCGGACTAGCGGGGGCCATCCAAGAGACCCAGTACTTC; CDR3: CASSQAPGLAGAIQETQYF
size: .; D: TRBD1; V: TRBV5-1; J: TRBJ2-7; DNA: TGCGCCAGCAGCTTGGCTGGGACAGGGCTGTACGAGCAGTACTTC; CDR3: CASSLAGTGLYEQYF